This record concerns one T cell receptor (beta chain) sequence. What it binds is unknown. The entry originates in a study of T cells after yellow fever vaccination. General study points: Booster sampling recovered most clones from primary vaccination (about 97% CD4, over 75% CD8). A secondary response was less intense yet reached its peak sooner, at day 5 versus 15.

A universal primer site and UMIs were added as TCR cDNA was made by 5'RACE template switching. In TCRdb, the 5' RACE reads were re-called with MiXCR into one record per CDR3 protein. This sample carries a few hundred thousand distinct CDR3 sequences, roughly 8.7% of them seen once, and the ten largest clones take roughly 18%. The sequencing used PBMCs, collected on the day of the first yellow fever vaccination. This TCR came from a man aged 18 to 29 who received the YFV17D yellow fever vaccine.

CDR3 region: CASSLDRIEAFF. As DNA, the CDR3 is TGTGCCAGCAGCTTAGACAGGATTGAAGCTTTCTTT. V gene TRBV7-2 combines with J gene TRBJ1-1, with D perhaps matching TRBD1 (5 bases). Germline V gene lookup returns CDR1 SGHTA and CDR2 FQGNSA. The CDR3 covers 12 residues. V shed 1 base and J shed 7 bases, with 7 bases lying between them.